One sample yielded the 16 T cell receptor beta chains listed below, sequenced in a study of T cells in women clearing cervical HPV infection. The repertoire was sequenced with immunoSEQ multiplex PCR; TCRdb's copy has only in-frame clones and lacks some. This sample's table has 31,000 or so clones. The sample taken for sequencing was blood buffy coat. The receptors shown here come from a woman between 18 and 75 years old with a cervical HPV16 infection that either progressed to CIN3+ or cleared (not recorded which).

As regards this clone: The read halts 3 residues ahead of the CDR3 end, with the missing end drawn from the germline J gene. V is TRBV6-1 and J is TRBJ2-7; D call uncertain. V was trimmed by 1 base and J by 2 bases, leaving 15 bases between them. CDR1 and CDR2 (germline): MNHNS, SASEGT. CDR3 size: 16 residues. Partial CDR3 DNA: TGTGCCAGCAGTGAAGAGGCGGTCCCCCCAACCTACGAG. The encoded protein is CASSEEAVPPTYE. The whole CDR3 sequence is CASSEEAVPPTYEQYF.

Details on this clone: Read coverage stops 3 residues before the CDR3 terminus; the germline J gene supplies the remainder. The J gene is TRBJ2-7, the V gene TRBV2; 8 bases align to TRBD1. This CDR3 has 14 amino acids. V was clipped by 6 bases and J by 4 bases; unmatched bases: 8. Germline CDR1 SNHLY, CDR2 FYNNEI. CDR3 DNA (partial): TGTGCCAGCAGCCCTCTCCAGGGGGCTTACGAG. It translates to CASSPLQGAYE. The entire CDR3 reads CASSPLQGAYEQYF.

On this clone itself: Coverage ceases 3 residues before the CDR3 finishes, and the germline J gene fills in the end. The gene calls are TRBV7-2 and TRBJ2-2; no firm D call. This CDR3 has 12 residues. Germline-derived CDR1 and CDR2 are SGHTA and FQGNSA. The part of the CDR3 DNA that was read is TGTGCCAGCAGCCAGTTTGATGAAAAG. It encodes CASSQFDEK. From start to end, the CDR3 is CASSQFDEKLFF.

On this clone: The read terminates 3 residues ahead of where the CDR3 ends, so the germline J gene completes it. This rearrangement joins TRBV6-4 to TRBJ1-6; D might be TRBD1 (5 bases). The CDR3 loop spans 14 amino acids. Germline CDR1 is MRHNA and CDR2 is SNTAGT. The germline V and J ends were trimmed by 2 bases and 4 bases, with 6 bases remaining between them. The CDR3 DNA, read in part, is TGTGCCAGCAGTGACGGGGGGTATAATTCACCC. Its translation is CASSDGGYNSP. The CDR3 as a whole reads CASSDGGYNSPLHF.

Points on this clone: Sequencing ends 3 residues short of the CDR3 end; the germline J gene provides the rest. The rearrangement links TRBV10-3 to TRBJ1-2, with 10 positions matching TRBD1. Germline lookup yields CDR1 ENHRY and CDR2 SYGVKD. This CDR3 contains 14 residues. J gave up 6 bases and V 3 bases, and 4 bases lay outside the gene matches. The CDR3 bases that were read are TGTGCCATCAGTGAAGACAGGGGGCGCGATGGC. It is translated as CAISEDRGRDG. The entire CDR3 protein reads CAISEDRGRDGYTF.

Note on this clone: Read sequence stops 3 residues before the CDR3 end, and the germline J gene provides the missing end. This chain links TRBV13 with TRBJ1-5, with TRBD1 as a possible D gene (5 bases). This CDR3 has 20 residues. CDR1 is PRHDT and CDR2 is FYEKMQ in the germline V gene (reference sequence). V dropped 5 bases and J dropped 2 bases, with 28 bases sitting between them. The sequenced part of the CDR3 DNA is TGTGCCAGCAGCCCCAAAGGGGTCAGGGCAACGATATTTGGCAATCAGCCC. Protein: CASSPKGVRATIFGNQP. The entire CDR3 sequence reads CASSPKGVRATIFGNQPQHF.

Concerning this clone itself: The sequenced fragment ends 3 residues before the CDR3 boundary, so the rest is inferred from the germline J gene. The chain is built from TRBV5-4 and TRBJ2-2, with 9 bases lining up with TRBD1. Germline V gene lookup returns CDR1 SGHNT and CDR2 YYREEE (reference sequence). V lost 3 bases to trimming and J lost 2 bases; unmatched junction nucleotides: 5. This CDR3 is 16 amino acids long. CDR3 loop: CASSSGTGKNTGELFF. The part of the CDR3 DNA that was read is TGTGCCAGCAGCTCCGGGACAGGGAAAAACACCGGGGAG.

For this clone: The read falls 3 residues short of the CDR3 end, and the missing part is taken from the germline J gene. The rearrangement uses TRBV7-2 and TRBJ1-2; 7 bases are a match to TRBD1. The CDR3 consists of 13 residues. The V gene's germline CDR1 is SGHTA and CDR2 FQGNSA. The covered CDR3 bases are TGTGCCAGCAGCTGGGGGACAGCCGAAGTC. Protein product: CASSWGTAEV. The CDR3 in its entirety is CASSWGTAEVYTF.

As regards this clone: The read terminates 3 residues ahead of where the CDR3 ends, so the germline J gene completes it. V gene TRBV6-2 or TRBV6-3 combines with J gene TRBJ2-1, with D maybe TRBD1 (5 bases). Germline CDR1 MNHEY, CDR2 SVGEGT. The CDR3 spans 15 residues. The V gene lost 2 bases and the J gene lost 5 bases, with 13 bases spanning the gap. The CDR3 bases that were read are TGTGCCAGCAGTTACGTCGCCAGACAGAACAATGAG. It codes for CASSYVARQNNE. From start to end, the CDR3 is CASSYVARQNNEQFF.

Of note for this clone: The read ends 3 residues before the CDR3 terminus; that terminus is restored from the germline J gene. The chain is built from TRBV7-8 and TRBJ1-2; the match to TRBD1 covers 9 bases. The CDR3 loop spans 14 amino acids. Germline CDR1 SGHVS, CDR2 FQNEAQ. Partial CDR3 DNA: TGTGCCAGCAGCTCCGGGACAGGGTCCTACGAC. Translating it yields CASSSGTGSYD. The entire CDR3 is CASSSGTGSYDYTF.

Of note for this clone: From the germline J gene comes the end of the CDR3, since the read stops 3 residues before it. The genes are TRBV5-8 and TRBJ2-3; D unresolved. Germline CDR1 reads SGHTS; CDR2 reads YDEGEE. This CDR3 spans 13 amino acids. The CDR3 sequence is CASSLEGQETQYF. The DNA read from the CDR3 is TGTGCCAGCAGCTTGGAGGGCCAAGAGACG.

With respect to this clone: The read ends 3 residues early relative to the CDR3; the germline J gene fills the gap. V is TRBV20-1 and J is TRBJ2-7; TRBD2 agrees at 8 bases. The germline CDR1 and CDR2 sequences are DFQATT and SNEGSKA (reference sequence). The V gene end was trimmed by 5 bases and the J gene end by 5 bases; junction bases not matched to a gene: 8. The CDR3 is 13 residues long. CDR3: CSALVGGDNEQYF. The covered CDR3 bases are TGCAGTGCTCTAGTCGGGGGGGACAACGAG.

To note about this clone: The read ends 3 residues before the CDR3 terminus; that terminus is restored from the germline J gene. J is TRBJ1-1 and V is TRBV20-1, with a weak D call TRBD1 (6 bases). Between the trimmed V and J ends, which lost 6 bases and 5 bases, there was a span of 16 bases. There are 13 residues in the CDR3. Per germline, CDR1 DFQATT and CDR2 SNEGSKA (reference sequence). The covered CDR3 bases are TGCAGTGCCCCAGGGGCAGGGCATACTGAA. Protein product: CSAPGAGHTE. The full CDR3 is CSAPGAGHTEAFF.

Concerning this clone: The read finishes 3 residues shy of the CDR3 end, and the germline J gene is used to complete it. This chain uses TRBV19 with TRBJ2-7; unclear D gene. This CDR3 is 15 amino acids long. CDR1 is LNHDA and CDR2 is SQIVND in the germline V gene (reference sequence). V was trimmed by 5 bases and J by 2 bases, leaving 16 bases between them. The CDR3 reads CASSPQFKVTYEQYF. The CDR3 bases that were read are TGTGCCAGTAGTCCGCAGTTTAAAGTCACCTACGAG.

In the case of this clone: From the germline J gene comes the end of the CDR3, since the read stops 3 residues before it. The chain links TRBV5-6 to TRBJ1-2, with D unclear. Deletions cut 4 bases from V and 4 bases from J, with 11 bases between. The CDR3 contains 13 residues. Germline V gives CDR1 SGHDT, CDR2 YYEEEE. This chain's CDR3 is CASSPAASYGYTF. The part of the CDR3 DNA that was read is TGTGCCAGCAGCCCGGCGGCCTCCTATGGC.

The CDR3 DNA, read in part, is TGCGCCAGCAGCCAACAGGGGACTGGGGCCAACGTG. This gives the protein CASSQQGTGANV. The full-length CDR3 reads as CASSQQGTGANVLFF. V usage is TRBV5-1 and J usage is TRBJ2-2; tentatively, D is TRBD1 (7 bases). Read sequence stops 3 residues before the CDR3 end, and the germline J gene provides the missing end. Germline assignment: CDR1 SGHRS and CDR2 YFSETQ. This CDR3 is 15 amino acids long.